The clone carrying this T cell receptor (beta chain) was observed a few times. Its cognate antigen is unknown. This specimen belongs to a study of response to subunit inactivated influenza vaccine. A single record per CDR3 protein comes from TCRdb applying MiXCR to the RT-PCR reads. The sample consists of approximately 530,000 distinct CDR3 sequences, roughly 7.6% of them appearing once. Trimming removed 1 base from V and 1 base from J; junction bases left unmatched: 2. In germline, CDR1 is SGHDT, CDR2 YYEEEE. The CDR3 length is 16 residues. Broader study findings: Seasonal influenza vaccination, on each occasion, was suggested by the authors to recruit few new T cells.

The chain uses TRBV5-6 and TRBJ2-3; TRBD2 aligns across 11 bases. Sample: PBMCs from blood, taken 23 months after vaccination. The clonotype originates from a man aged 50-75 years who received an inactivated influenza vaccine. CDR3 DNA sequence: TGTGCCAGCAGCTTGACTAGCGGGGGTCGCACAGATACGCAGTATTTT. Translating it yields CASSLTSGGRTDTQYF.